The 2 T cell receptor beta chains below were found in one sample sequenced in a study of cytomegalovirus exposure and HLA in healthy donors. Primers for the PCR totalled 60 Vbeta and 13 Jbeta. Method: immunoSEQ multiplex PCR; TCRdb's copy keeps in-frame clones and lacks some. The repertoire holds about 120,000 clones, with roughly 80% as singletons. Sequenced sample: PBMCs. Receptors originate from a female donor in good health and CMV-seropositive.

Worth noting for this clone: One end of the junction does not line up with germline, which may come from a read error. V gene TRBV28 combines with J gene TRBJ1-2; no reliable D call. Germline CDR1 and CDR2: MDHEN and SYDVKM. The CDR3 contains 12 residues. For the CDR3, the DNA is TGTGCCAGCCTTAAGCCTAACTATGGCTGCACCTTC. It encodes CASLKPNYGCTF.

The V and J genes are TRBV7-3 and TRBJ2-3; 8 positions agree with TRBD2. Germline-derived CDR1 and CDR2 are SGHTA and FQGTGA. The CDR3 totals 17 residues. Trimming took 5 bases from V and 3 from J; bases not matched to a gene: 13. The CDR3 DNA is TGTGCCAGCAGCCCTAGGGTGGCGGGGGGCGGAACAGATACGCAGTATTTT. Its protein is CASSPRVAGGGTDTQYF. Combining the CDR3 with reference TRBV7-3 and TRBJ2-3 gives the whole variable domain GAGVSQTPSNKVTEKGKYVELRCDPISGHTALYWYRQSLGQGPEFLIYFQGTGAADDSGLPNDRFFAVRPEGSVSTLKIQRTERGDSAVYLCASSPRVAGGGTDTQYFGPGTRLTVL.